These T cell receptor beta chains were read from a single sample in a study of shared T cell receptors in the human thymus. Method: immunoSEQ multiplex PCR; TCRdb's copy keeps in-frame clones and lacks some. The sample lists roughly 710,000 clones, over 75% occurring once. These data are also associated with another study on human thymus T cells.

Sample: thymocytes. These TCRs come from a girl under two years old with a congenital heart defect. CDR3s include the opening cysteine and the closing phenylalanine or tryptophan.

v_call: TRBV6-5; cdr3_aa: CASSQTGLGGWPQHF
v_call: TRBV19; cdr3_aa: CASSLLIESEAFF
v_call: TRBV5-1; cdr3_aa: CASSFARGSGEQYF
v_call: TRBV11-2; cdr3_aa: CASSLIAGSSTDTQYF
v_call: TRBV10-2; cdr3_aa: CASSEQAASTDTQYF
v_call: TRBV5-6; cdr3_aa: CASSFSLAGGPKNEQYF
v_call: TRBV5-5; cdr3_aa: CASSFNFGQVYEQYF
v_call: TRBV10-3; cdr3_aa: CAISVAGGDLNTEAFF
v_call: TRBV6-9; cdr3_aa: CARNWRPGQANSPLHF
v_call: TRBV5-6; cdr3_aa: CASSQKKNSNQPQHF
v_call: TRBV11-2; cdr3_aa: CASSLVPLVNTEAFF